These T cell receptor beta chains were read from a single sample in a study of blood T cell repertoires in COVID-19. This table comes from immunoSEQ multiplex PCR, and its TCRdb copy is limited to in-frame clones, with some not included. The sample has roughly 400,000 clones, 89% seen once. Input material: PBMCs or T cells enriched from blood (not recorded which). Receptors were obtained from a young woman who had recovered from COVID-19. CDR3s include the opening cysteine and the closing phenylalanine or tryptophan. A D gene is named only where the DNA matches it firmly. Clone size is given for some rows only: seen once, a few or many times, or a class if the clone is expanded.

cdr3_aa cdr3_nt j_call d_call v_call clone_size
CASSWDRPTEAFF TGTGCCAGCAGTTGGGACAGACCTACTGAAGCTTTCTTT TRBJ1-1 TRBD1 TRBV28 -
CASSSLAGELFF TGTGCCAGCAGTTCTTTAGCCGGGGAGCTGTTTTTT TRBJ2-2 - TRBV27 -
CASSWTSGSHTGELFF TGTGCCAGCAGCTGGACTAGCGGGAGTCACACCGGGGAGCTGTTTTTT TRBJ2-2 TRBD2 TRBV11-1 -
CASSQDRGRVEKLFF TGCGCCAGCAGCCAAGACAGGGGGCGCGTTGAAAAACTGTTTTTT TRBJ1-4 TRBD1 TRBV4-1 -
CASSLGQINEQFF TGTGCCAGCAGCCTGGGACAGATTAATGAGCAGTTCTTC TRBJ2-1 TRBD1 TRBV6-5 -
CASNRLAGVLDTQYF TGCGCCAGCAATAGGCTAGCGGGAGTCCTGGATACGCAGTATTTT TRBJ2-3 TRBD2 TRBV5-1 few
CATSERGTAISSYNEQFF TGTGCCACCAGTGAGCGAGGGACAGCCATAAGCTCCTACAATGAGCAGTTCTTC TRBJ2-1 TRBD1 TRBV24-1 -
CSVETAGDGEQYF TGCAGCGTTGAAACAGCGGGGGATGGGGAGCAGTACTTC TRBJ2-7 TRBD2 TRBV29-1 -
CATSRDLRTVEAFF TGTGCCACCAGCAGAGACCTTAGGACAGTGGAGGCTTTCTTT TRBJ1-1 - TRBV15 -
CAISGTVYEQYF TGTGCCATCAGCGGGACAGTCTACGAGCAGTACTTC TRBJ2-7 TRBD1 TRBV10-3 -
CASSRGTSGPVTDTQYF TGCGCCAGCAGCCGGGGGACTAGCGGGCCGGTCACAGATACGCAGTATTTT TRBJ2-3 TRBD2 TRBV5-1 -
CASSPPRQGGGYTF TGTGCCAGCAGCCCCCCCCGGCAGGGGGGAGGCTACACCTTC TRBJ1-2 TRBD1 TRBV7-9 once
CASSLVQGGQPQHF TGTGCCAGCAGCTTAGTTCAGGGGGGTCAGCCCCAGCATTTT TRBJ1-5 TRBD1 TRBV7-2 -
CASSLGQGANYGYTF TGTGCCAGCAGCTTAGGACAGGGGGCTAACTATGGCTACACCTTC TRBJ1-2 TRBD1 TRBV7-8 -
CASSQPAQGAQLGYTF TGCGCCAGCAGCCAACCTGCTCAGGGGGCGCAGCTTGGCTACACCTTC TRBJ1-2 TRBD1 TRBV4-1 -
CASSFYTNYGYTF TGTGCCAGCAGTTTTTACACTAACTATGGCTACACCTTC TRBJ1-2 - TRBV12-3/TRBV12-4 -
CASSRTGVGNYGYTF TGTGCCAGCAGCCGAACAGGGGTCGGGAACTATGGCTACACCTTC TRBJ1-2 TRBD1 TRBV5-6 -
CASHDIGAGVGEKLFF TGTGCCAGCCATGACATAGGCGCAGGGGTAGGAGAAAAACTGTTTTTT TRBJ1-4 - TRBV19 -
CASSYGWTGEGGYTF TGTGCCAGCAGTTATGGGTGGACAGGGGAAGGGGGCTACACCTTC TRBJ1-2 TRBD1 TRBV6-5 -
CASNGSLREQYF TGTGCCAGCAACGGGAGCCTCAGGGAGCAGTACTTC TRBJ2-7 - TRBV28 -
CASSTPGQGSRSYEQYF TGTGCCAGCAGCACTCCGGGACAGGGGTCCCGGTCCTACGAGCAGTACTTC TRBJ2-7 TRBD1 TRBV28 once
CASKPTTSTEKLFF TGTGCCAGCAAACCAACTACCTCCACTGAAAAACTGTTTTTT TRBJ1-4 - TRBV4-2 -
CSVTGLSTDTQYF TGCAGCGTGACCGGACTAAGCACAGATACGCAGTATTTT TRBJ2-3 - TRBV29-1 -
CASSTGTPTNEKLFF TGTGCCAGTAGTACCGGGACTCCAACTAATGAAAAACTGTTTTTT TRBJ1-4 - TRBV19 -
CASSSRTGANYGYTF TGTGCCAGCAGCTCACGGACAGGGGCTAACTATGGCTACACCTTC TRBJ1-2 TRBD1 TRBV7-8 -
CASSHAGSEQYF TGTGCCAGCAGCCACGCCGGGAGTGAGCAGTACTTC TRBJ2-7 - TRBV3-1/TRBV3-2 once
CASSPPLQGDFYNEQFF TGTGCCAGCAGTCCCCCCCTACAGGGTGACTTTTACAATGAGCAGTTCTTC TRBJ2-1 - TRBV28 -
CASSPAPPGIGTEAFF TGTGCCAGCAGCCCGGCCCCCCCGGGGATAGGTACTGAAGCTTTCTTT TRBJ1-1 - TRBV7-9 -
CAWTLMLDTDTQYF TGTGCCTGGACCCTAATGCTAGACACAGATACGCAGTATTTT TRBJ2-3 - TRBV30 -